Presented here are 16 T cell receptor beta chains from one specimen sequenced in a study of CD8 T cells in Susac syndrome. The RNA input was roughly 0.45 to 1 ug, and it was reverse transcribed with random hexamers. MiXCR, applied by TCRdb to the immunoSEQ multiplex PCR reads, yields one record per CDR3 protein. The table records 210,000 or so distinct CDR3 sequences, 92% of them present only once. The sequenced sample was CD8+ T cells from PBMCs. The source of these receptors is a human donor with multiple sclerosis.

The chain combines TRBV20-1 with TRBJ1-2; a weak D match, TRBD1 (6 bases). With 6 bases removed from V and 6 bases from J, the gap between germline ends came to 14 bases. Germline V lookup: CDR1 DFQATT, CDR2 SNEGSKA (reference sequence). CDR3 length equals 12 residues. In DNA form, the CDR3 reads TGCAGTGCCGAACAGGGTCGGAATGGCTACACCTTC. The encoded protein is CSAEQGRNGYTF.

A single count supports this clonotype. The chain uses TRBV14 and TRBJ2-4; TRBD1 or TRBD2 may be the D gene (5 bases each). The germline gives CDR1 SGHDN, CDR2 FVKESK. The CDR3 is 16 residues long. V lost 0 bases and J lost 1, with 10 bases in between. The CDR3 DNA sequence: TGTGCCAGCAGCCAAGATGGATGGGGGGCCAAAAACATTCAGTACTTC. This codes for CASSQDGWGAKNIQYF.

This sequence joins TRBV19 and TRBJ1-5, with 9 bases lining up with TRBD1. V shed 4 bases, J shed 6 bases, and the junction held 7 bases outside the gene matches. The CDR3 runs 15 residues. Germline V gives CDR1 LNHDA, CDR2 SQIVND (reference sequence). The CDR3 bases are TGTGCCAGTAGTACTTGGGGACAGGGAAGTCAGCCCCAGCATTTT. Its translation is CASSTWGQGSQPQHF.

The gene calls are TRBV5-6 and TRBJ2-5; D is perhaps TRBD1 or TRBD2 (6 bases each). The CDR3 extends over 16 amino acids. V was clipped by 0 bases and J by 1 base, with 13 bases between them. CDR1 is SGHDT, CDR2 YYEEEE, per germline. CDR3 sequence reads: CASSLDRGRIQETQYF. The CDR3 DNA follows: TGTGCCAGCAGCTTGGACCGGGGGCGCATCCAAGAGACCCAGTACTTC.

The sample holds one count of this clonotype. The chain links TRBV12-3 or TRBV12-4 to TRBJ2-3; TRBD2 is a possible D gene (7 bases). V shed 7 bases and J shed 6 bases, with 17 bases lying between them. The CDR3 runs 14 residues. The CDR3 loop is CASNRRRGRDTQYF. CDR3 coding DNA: TGTGCCAGCAACCGTCGGCGGGGGCGGGATACGCAGTATTTT.

The chain has TRBV27 and TRBJ2-1; 7 bases are a match to TRBD2. V dropped 0 bases and J dropped 8; count of bases not matched to a gene: 1. Germline-derived CDR1 and CDR2 are MNHEY and SMNVEV (reference sequence). The CDR3 length is 13 residues. The CDR3 reads CASSLSTSYEQFF. CDR3 bases: TGTGCCAGCAGTTTATCGACTAGCTATGAGCAGTTCTTC.

The rearrangement joins TRBV7-8 to TRBJ2-5; 7 bases line up with TRBD2. V lost 5 bases to trimming and J lost 0 bases; unmatched junction nucleotides: 12. Germline-derived CDR1 and CDR2 are SGHVS and FQNEAQ. This CDR3 spans 17 amino acids. The CDR3, as DNA: TGTGCCAGCAGCCCCCTAGGACTAGGGGTGTACCAAGAGACCCAGTACTTC. Protein product: CASSPLGLGVYQETQYF.

V usage is TRBV6-2 or TRBV6-3 and J usage is TRBJ2-7; 11 bases align to TRBD2. The germline CDR1 and CDR2 sequences are MNHEY and SVGEGT. This CDR3 contains 15 residues. V trimming: 8 bases; J trimming: 2 bases; junction bases outside the gene matches: 8. DNA for the CDR3: TGTGCCAGCGGGGGACTAGCGGTTCTTACCTACGAGCAGTACTTC. Its protein product is CASGGLAVLTYEQYF.

This chain uses TRBV20-1 with TRBJ2-4, with a tentative D call TRBD1 (5 bases). Germline lookup yields CDR1 DFQATT and CDR2 SNEGSKA (reference sequence). CDR3 size: 17 residues. Trimming cost V 4 bases and J 5 bases, with 24 bases left between them. The CDR3: CSAKATVVPAQENIQYF. The CDR3 region has the DNA TGCAGTGCTAAGGCTACTGTAGTCCCCGCACAGGAAAACATTCAGTACTTC.

This clonotype showed up just once. The chain uses TRBV5-1 and TRBJ2-1; 12 bases are shared with TRBD2. Trimming cost V 2 bases and J 7 bases; bases outside gene matches: 7. Germline V gene sequence: CDR1 SGHRS, CDR2 YFSETQ. The CDR3 has 16 amino acids. CDR3 region: CASSFRLAGVGNEQFF. In DNA form, the CDR3 reads TGCGCCAGCAGCTTCCGACTAGCGGGAGTAGGAAATGAGCAGTTCTTC.

V usage is TRBV7-9 and J usage is TRBJ1-1, with D uncertain. Trimming pared 5 bases from V and 5 bases from J, leaving 18 bases between. The CDR3 is 15 amino acids. From germline, CDR1 is SEHNR and CDR2 FQNEAQ (reference sequence). CDR3 DNA: TGTGCCAGCAGCCCGCCCTTCCCGGCAGGAACTGAAGCTTTCTTT. It yields the protein CASSPPFPAGTEAFF.

The J gene is TRBJ1-2, the V gene TRBV29-1; D not certain. Germline CDR1 reads SQVTM; CDR2 reads ANQGSEA. The CDR3 consists of 10 residues. The ends were cut back, 7 bases at V and 3 bases at J, with 6 bases in the middle. This chain's CDR3 is CSANDYGYTF. In DNA, the CDR3 is TGCAGCGCAAATGACTATGGCTACACCTTC. Using reference TRBV29-1 and TRBJ1-2 for the parts outside the CDR3, the full variable domain is SAVISQKPSRDICQRGTSLTIQCQVDSQVTMMFWYRQQPGQSLTLIATANQGSEATYESGFVIDKFPISRPNLTFSTLTVSNMSPEDSSIYLCSANDYGYTFGSGTRLTVV.

V and J are TRBV7-9 and TRBJ2-1, with TRBD2 matching 12 bases. The CDR3 contains 16 residues. Losses at the gene ends were 5 bases for V and 7 bases for J; bases not matched to a gene: 9. CDR1 and CDR2 from the germline V gene are SEHNR and FQNEAQ (reference sequence). CDR3 DNA: TGTGCCAGCAGCCCGACTAGCGGGAGCGTCAGAAATGAGCAGTTCTTC. This gives the protein CASSPTSGSVRNEQFF.

This clonotype was seen once. V and J are TRBV19 and TRBJ2-3, with 11 bases aligning to TRBD2. This CDR3 has 17 residues. After removal of 6 bases from V and 0 bases from J, the junction contained 8 bases not matched to a gene. Germline-derived CDR1 and CDR2 are LNHDA and SQIVND (reference sequence). The chain's CDR3 is CASRPPGLAESTDTQYF. The CDR3 DNA follows: TGTGCCAGTAGACCGCCGGGACTAGCGGAGAGCACAGATACGCAGTATTTT.

V is TRBV6-2 or TRBV6-3 and J is TRBJ1-2; D unclear. The length of the CDR3 is 13 residues. Germline V gene lookup returns CDR1 MNHEY and CDR2 SVGEGT. Deletions cut 0 bases from V and 7 bases from J, with 9 bases between. CDR3 protein: CASSYSTSGGYTF. CDR3 nucleotide sequence: TGTGCCAGCAGTTACTCGACCTCTGGTGGCTACACCTTC.

This chain connects TRBV9 to TRBJ2-1, with 9 bases that match TRBD2. V lost 2 bases to trimming and J lost 8 bases; unmatched junction nucleotides: 8. Germline assignment: CDR1 SGDLS and CDR2 YYNGEE. This CDR3 spans 15 amino acids. As DNA, the CDR3 is TGTGCCAGCAGCGTTAGCGGGAGAAATATCGATGAGCAGTTCTTC. Encoded protein: CASSVSGRNIDEQFF.